This T cell receptor beta chain appears in the sequencing data of a study of CD8 T cells in Susac syndrome. In this sample, this clonotype turned up a few times. Random hexamers primed reverse transcription of 0.5 to 1 ug RNA. A multiplex approach, immunoSEQ multiplex PCR, amplified TCR beta CDR3 across 54 Vbeta and 13 Jbeta. TCRdb reprocessed the immunoSEQ multiplex PCR reads via MiXCR and lists one record per CDR3 protein. The data contain some 180,000 distinct CDR3 sequences, about 94% of them seen just once; the ten biggest clones take up less than 0.12%. The V gene's germline CDR1 is SGHNT and CDR2 YYREEE (reference sequence). This CDR3 region has 13 residues. The V end was cut by 0 bases, the J end by 3 bases, with 7 bases between.

This TCR derives from a human donor in good health. The sequenced sample was CD4+ T cells from PBMCs. The rearrangement uses TRBV5-4 and TRBJ2-7; no firm D call. This chain's CDR3 is CASSLAGSYEQYF. The CDR3 nucleotides are TGTGCCAGCAGCTTGGCCGGTAGCTACGAGCAGTACTTC.